What follows are 14 T cell receptor beta chains derived from one specimen sequenced in a study of monozygotic twins with cystic fibrosis. Here immunoSEQ multiplex PCR was the method, and the copy in TCRdb shows in-frame clones only, minus some. The sample has around 35,000 clones, roughly 84% seen once. What was sequenced was blood. The receptors shown here come from a girl aged 2-9 years with cystic fibrosis.

The chain joins TRBV4-2 to TRBJ1-1; D ambiguous. The V gene lost 1 base and the J gene lost 1 base, with 19 bases spanning the gap. Germline CDR1 reads LGHNA; CDR2 reads YNFKEQ. The CDR3 runs to 18 residues. The CDR3 region is CASSQAPLTLGGNTEAFF. Written as DNA, the CDR3 is TGTGCCAGCAGCCAAGCCCCCCTTACCCTAGGTGGGAACACTGAAGCTTTCTTT.

This chain joins TRBV7-9 and TRBJ2-2; TRBD1 agrees at 9 bases. The CDR3 runs to 15 residues. V was pared by 5 bases and J by 6 bases, with 7 bases of the junction left unmatched. Germline lookup yields CDR1 SEHNR and CDR2 FQNEAQ (reference sequence). Here the CDR3 DNA reads TGTGCCAGCAGCGGAAGGACAGGGGTTGCCGGGGAGCTGTTTTTT. This sequence encodes CASSGRTGVAGELFF.

CDR3 region: CASSLAFGGVTKNIQYF. In DNA form, the CDR3 reads TGCGCCAGCAGCTTGGCTTTTGGCGGGGTAACCAAAAACATTCAGTACTTC. The chain joins TRBV5-1 to TRBJ2-4; the D gene is possibly TRBD2 (6 bases). Deletions cut 0 bases from V and 2 bases from J, with 15 bases between. This CDR3 region has 17 residues. Germline V lookup: CDR1 SGHRS, CDR2 YFSETQ.

This clone was counted between two and nine times. The rearrangement uses TRBV29-1 and TRBJ2-3; TRBD2 agrees at 13 bases. CDR3 length equals 14 residues. In germline, CDR1 is SQVTM, CDR2 ANQGSEA. V lost 7 bases to trimming and J lost 5 bases; unmatched junction nucleotides: 6. The CDR3 DNA sequence: TGCAGCGCAGAACTAGCGGGGGGGCTAGATACGCAGTATTTT. Protein: CSAELAGGLDTQYF.

This clone was detected only a few times. The chain joins TRBV29-1 to TRBJ2-1, with D possibly TRBD2 on 5 matching bases. Trimming took off 2 bases at V and 8 bases at J, with 7 bases between the two ends. The CDR3 loop spans 11 amino acids. The V gene's germline CDR1 is SQVTM and CDR2 ANQGSEA. CDR3 DNA sequence: TGCAGCGTTGAACTAGCTGATGAGCAGTTCTTC. As protein: CSVELADEQFF.

This clone was recorded a few times. The V call is TRBV29-1, the J call TRBJ1-1, with D perhaps matching TRBD1 (5 bases). CDR3 length: 13 amino acids. Trimming took 6 bases from V and 0 from J, leaving 11 bases between them. Germline V gene sequence: CDR1 SQVTM, CDR2 ANQGSEA. CDR3 nucleotide sequence: TGCAGCGTCCGGCAGGGATTGAACACTGAAGCTTTCTTT. As protein: CSVRQGLNTEAFF.

The chain combines TRBV5-8 with TRBJ1-2; TRBD1 agrees at 7 bases. This CDR3 is 15 amino acids long. Germline V gene data show CDR1 as SGHTS and CDR2 as YDEGEE. V dropped 2 bases and J dropped 7; count of bases not matched to a gene: 11. The CDR3 nucleotides read TGTGCCAGCAGCTTTAGACAGGGACTAGTCTCTGGCTACACCTTC. Its protein is CASSFRQGLVSGYTF. The full variable domain, its missing parts supplied by reference TRBV5-8 and TRBJ1-2, is EAGVTQSPTHLIKTRGQQATLRCSPISGHTSVYWYQQALGLGLQFLLWYDEGEERNRGNFPPRFSGRQFPNYSSELNVNALELEDSALYLCASSFRQGLVSGYTFGSGTRLTVV.

The chain links TRBV5-4 to TRBJ2-2, with TRBD2 identical over 13 bases. The germline V gene encodes CDR1 SGHNT and CDR2 YYREEE (reference sequence). J gave up 5 bases and V 4 bases, and 5 bases lay outside the gene matches. The CDR3 covers 16 residues. The CDR3 DNA follows: TGTGCCAGCAGCAAGGGACTAGCGGGGACGACCGGGGAGCTGTTTTTT. Translating it yields CASSKGLAGTTGELFF.

The rearrangement uses TRBV11-2 and TRBJ2-3; either TRBD1 or TRBD2 may supply D (5 bases each). In germline, CDR1 is SGHAT, CDR2 FQNNGV. V lost 3 bases and J 1 base, leaving 20 bases between the germline ends. The CDR3 runs to 18 residues. CDR3: CASSFGSRRQGGTDTQYF. DNA for the CDR3: TGTGCCAGCAGCTTTGGGAGTAGAAGGCAGGGAGGCACAGATACGCAGTATTTT.

This chain links TRBV5-1 with TRBJ2-7; D tentatively fits TRBD1 or TRBD2 (5 bases each). The CDR3 runs to 14 residues. Germline values: CDR1 SGHRS, CDR2 YFSETQ. The V end was cut by 3 bases, the J end by 2 bases, with 12 bases between. Here the CDR3 DNA reads TGCGCCAGCAGCTCCTCCGGGACCGCCTACGAGCAGTACTTC. Its translation is CASSSSGTAYEQYF.

The genes are TRBV2 and TRBJ2-1; the D gene is possibly TRBD2 (6 bases). Per the germline V gene, CDR1 is SNHLY and CDR2 is FYNNEI. Trimming removed 1 base from V and 10 bases from J, with 14 bases in between. The CDR3 has 14 residues. The CDR3 region is CASSEGAGLEEQFF. Written as DNA, the CDR3 is TGTGCCAGCAGTGAAGGGGCGGGGTTGGAGGAGCAGTTCTTC.

The chain links TRBV5-4 to TRBJ2-2; 7 bases align to TRBD2. The CDR3 is 14 amino acids. Trimming took 2 bases from V and 4 from J; bases not matched to a gene: 2. Germline CDR1 is SGHNT and CDR2 is YYREEE (reference sequence). The CDR3 coding sequence is TGTGCCAGCAGCTTCCAGCGGGGCACCGGGGAGCTGTTTTTT. As protein: CASSFQRGTGELFF.

The J gene is TRBJ2-5, the V gene TRBV2, with a possible D match to TRBD1 (6 bases). The CDR3 spans 15 residues. Germline CDR1 SNHLY, CDR2 FYNNEI. Trimming cost V 3 bases and J 3 bases, with 14 bases left between them. CDR3 DNA: TGTGCCAGCAGTGAGGGGAACAGGGTGGAAGAGACCCAGTACTTC. The encoded protein is CASSEGNRVEETQYF.

The chain combines TRBV4-1 with TRBJ2-7; 9 bases map to TRBD2. CDR3 length: 18 amino acids. V shed 0 bases, J shed 1 base, and the junction held 10 bases outside the gene matches. The germline CDR1 and CDR2 sequences are MGHRA and YSYEKL. CDR3 protein: CASSQEQGYTSGSYEQYF. CDR3 coding DNA: TGCGCCAGCAGCCAAGAACAAGGGTACACTAGCGGGTCCTACGAGCAGTACTTC.